These 18 T cell receptor beta chains were all obtained from the same sample, sequenced in a study of control samples from healthy donors and cancer patients. Sequencing used immunoSEQ multiplex PCR; TCRdb keeps in-frame clones, though not all of them. The sample has about 120,000 clones, approximately 89% seen once; the top ten hold roughly 3.2%. Source material: blood. These receptors originate from a man between 35 and 55 years old in good health.

The chain is built from TRBV12-5 and TRBJ1-6; D perhaps matches TRBD1 (5 bases). Trimming left V 6 bases short and J 10 bases short, with 13 bases between. The germline V gene has CDR1 LGHNT and CDR2 FRNRAP. This CDR3 has 13 residues. CDR3 sequence: CASGPGRHSPLHF. In nucleotides, the CDR3 is TGTGCTAGTGGCCCGGGACGGCACTCACCCCTCCACTTT.

J is TRBJ2-7 and V is TRBV3-1 (or the pseudogene TRBV3-2); D tentatively reads TRBD1 or TRBD2 (5 bases each). Germline V gives CDR1 LGHDT, CDR2 YNNKEL (reference sequence). The V gene lost 2 bases and the J gene lost 5 bases, with 10 bases spanning the gap. The CDR3 has 13 amino acids. CDR3 nucleotides: TGTGCCAGCAGCCAAAGGGGAGTCGACGAGCAGTACTTC. Protein sequence: CASSQRGVDEQYF.

This chain links TRBV11-3 with TRBJ2-2; 10 bases align to TRBD2. J was trimmed by 6 bases and V by 2 bases; bases with no gene match: 6. This CDR3 region has 16 residues. Germline-derived CDR1 and CDR2 are SGHNT and YENEEA. CDR3 coding DNA: TGTGCCAGCAGCTTAAGAGTAGCGGGGGGCTCCGGGGAGCTGTTTTTT. The encoded protein is CASSLRVAGGSGELFF.

The table lists this clone with a count of one. The rearrangement uses TRBV5-4 and TRBJ1-1; D gene unclear. V lost 4 bases to trimming and J lost 1 base, with 8 bases between them. The CDR3 contains 13 residues. Germline CDR1 and CDR2: SGHNT and YYREEE (reference sequence). CDR3 protein: CASSVQKNTEAFF. CDR3 sequence (DNA): TGTGCCAGCAGCGTTCAGAAGAACACTGAAGCTTTCTTT.

This chain uses TRBV9 with TRBJ2-5, with D unclear. This CDR3 comprises 13 residues. V lost 3 bases and J lost 2, with 8 bases in between. Germline V gives CDR1 SGDLS, CDR2 YYNGEE. CDR3 sequence: CASSEGSQETQYF. Here the CDR3 DNA reads TGTGCCAGCAGCGAAGGGTCGCAAGAGACCCAGTACTTC.

The chain links TRBV11-2 to TRBJ2-5; D is ambiguous. The CDR3 is 12 residues long. Germline V gene data show CDR1 as SGHAT and CDR2 as FQNNGV. V was cut by 6 bases and J by 2 bases, with 7 bases left in between. CDR3 coding DNA: TGTGCCAGCAGATGGCGGCAAGAGACCCAGTACTTC. This translates into CASRWRQETQYF.

The chain uses TRBV4-1 and TRBJ2-7; 13 bases are shared with TRBD2. The junction had 5 bases not matched to a gene; V was cut back by 0 bases and J by 6 bases. The germline V gene has CDR1 MGHRA and CDR2 YSYEKL. CDR3 length equals 16 residues. The CDR3 DNA is TGCGCCAGCAGCCAAGACCGGACTAGCGGGGGTAGCGAGCAGTACTTC. It yields the protein CASSQDRTSGGSEQYF.

The chain carries TRBV7-6 and TRBJ2-5; 12 bases are shared with TRBD2. The junction had 6 bases not matched to a gene; V was cut back by 6 bases and J by 1 base. CDR3 length equals 16 residues. Per the germline V gene, CDR1 is SGHVS and CDR2 is FNYEAQ. This CDR3 reads CASSQTSGGPQETQYF. Written as DNA, the CDR3 is TGTGCCAGCAGTCAGACTAGCGGGGGACCCCAAGAGACCCAGTACTTC. Based on the CDR3 plus reference TRBV7-6 and TRBJ2-5, the full variable domain is GAGVSQSPRYKVTKRGQDVALRCDPISGHVSLYWYRQALGQGPEFLTYFNYEAQQDKSGLPNDRFSAERPEGSISTLTIQRTEQRDSAMYRCASSQTSGGPQETQYFGPGTRLLVL.

This chain links TRBV7-3 with TRBJ2-1; 9 bases agree with TRBD2. This CDR3 region has 15 residues. CDR1 and CDR2 from the germline V gene are SGHTA and FQGTGA. With V trimmed by 4 bases and J by 8 bases, 9 bases remained unmatched. The CDR3: CASSSLSGGSDEQFF. DNA of the CDR3: TGTGCCAGCAGCTCCCTCAGCGGGGGGTCGGATGAGCAGTTCTTC.

The sample holds one count of this clone. The chain employs TRBV6-5 and TRBJ1-1, with TRBD1 matching 7 bases. The CDR3 has 15 amino acids. Losses at the gene ends were 4 bases for V and 0 bases for J; bases not matched to a gene: 5. In germline, CDR1 is MNHEY, CDR2 SVGAGI. The CDR3 DNA reads TGTGCCAGCAGTTTCCTCGGGACAGTGAACACTGAAGCTTTCTTT. Encoded protein: CASSFLGTVNTEAFF.

The chain recombines TRBV3-1 (or the pseudogene TRBV3-2) with TRBJ1-2; 10 bases agree with TRBD1. Trimming cost V 3 bases and J 4 bases; bases outside gene matches: 2. Germline V gene lookup returns CDR1 LGHDT and CDR2 YNNKEL (reference sequence). This CDR3 spans 14 amino acids. This CDR3 reads CASSQDRGGYGYTF. CDR3 DNA sequence: TGTGCCAGCAGCCAGGACAGGGGGGGCTATGGCTACACCTTC.

This chain uses TRBV18 with TRBJ2-7, with D possibly matching TRBD2 (7 bases). The CDR3 is 13 residues long. V was trimmed by 6 bases and J by 5 bases, leaving 14 bases between them. The germline CDR1 and CDR2 sequences are KGHSH and LQKENI. CDR3 DNA: TGTGCCAGCTCCGGGGGGCCAGGGGACGAGCAGTACTTC. It encodes CASSGGPGDEQYF.

The V call is TRBV6-2 or TRBV6-3, the J call TRBJ2-2; D uncertain. The V gene's germline CDR1 is MNHEY and CDR2 SVGEGT. The CDR3 is made up of 15 amino acids. V lost 2 bases, J lost 3 bases, and 10 bases lay in between. This CDR3 is CASSYLSGDTGELFF. In DNA form, the CDR3 reads TGTGCCAGCAGTTACCTTTCGGGTGACACCGGGGAGCTGTTTTTT.

The chain links TRBV7-9 to TRBJ1-1; 7 bases agree with TRBD1. Germline assignment: CDR1 SEHNR and CDR2 FQNEAQ (reference sequence). Trimming at V came to 7 bases and at J to 2 bases, leaving 7 bases not matched to a gene. This CDR3 is built from 14 residues. The DNA for the CDR3 is TGTGCCAGCATCCCAGGGGGGATCAACACTGAAGCTTTCTTT. Residues: CASIPGGINTEAFF.

The chain combines TRBV19 with TRBJ2-1; the D gene is possibly TRBD1 (7 bases). Germline V lookup: CDR1 LNHDA, CDR2 SQIVND (reference sequence). The CDR3 is made up of 15 amino acids. V was cut by 6 bases and J by 0 bases, with 12 bases left in between. CDR3 coding DNA: TGTGCCAGTAGCTTGGAGGGGGCCTCCTACAATGAGCAGTTCTTC. Translated: CASSLEGASYNEQFF. Full variable domain (missing parts from reference TRBV19 and TRBJ2-1): DGGITQSPKYLFRKEGQNVTLSCEQNLNHDAMYWYRQDPGQGLRLIYYSQIVNDFQKGDIAEGYSVSREKKESFPLTVTSAQKNPTAFYLCASSLEGASYNEQFFGPGTRLTVL.

This chain joins TRBV7-9 and TRBJ1-4, with D perhaps TRBD1 (5 bases). This CDR3 has 18 amino acids. Per germline, CDR1 SEHNR and CDR2 FQNEAQ (reference sequence). The V end lost 5 bases, the J end lost 3 bases, and 22 bases lay between the germline ends. CDR3 sequence (DNA): TGTGCCAGCAGCGCCAGCGGGGACGGGCTAACTGCTAATGAAAAACTGTTTTTT. This encodes CASSASGDGLTANEKLFF.

J is TRBJ1-5 and V is TRBV18; 8 bases line up with TRBD1. V shed 3 bases, J shed 4 bases, and the junction held 5 bases outside the gene matches. Looked up from germline, CDR1 is KGHSH and CDR2 is LQKENI. The CDR3 extends over 15 amino acids. The CDR3 coding sequence is TGTGCCAGCTCACCTTCCAGGGGGCCGAATCAGCCCCAGCATTTT. Translation: CASSPSRGPNQPQHF.

This chain links TRBV29-1 with TRBJ1-1; D not certain. The CDR3 consists of 11 residues. Trimming removed 5 bases from V and 3 bases from J, with 7 bases in between. CDR1 and CDR2 from the germline V gene are SQVTM and ANQGSEA. The CDR3 sequence is CSVRSDTEAFF. The CDR3 DNA sequence: TGCAGCGTTCGGTCGGACACTGAAGCTTTCTTT.